These 21 T cell receptor beta chains were sequenced from one sample in a study of cytomegalovirus exposure and HLA in healthy donors. The PCR contained 60 Vbeta and 13 Jbeta primers. The protocol was immunoSEQ multiplex PCR, while the TCRdb copy is restricted to in-frame clones and leaves out a portion. In the table there are about 170,000 clones, 70% to 80% of which are singletons. The sample comprised PBMCs. These receptors originate from a woman aged 25 to 45 in good health and CMV-seropositive.

The CDR3 region is CASSHPPQGNYGYTF. For the CDR3, the DNA is TGCGCCAGCAGCCACCCGCCACAGGGGAACTATGGCTACACCTTC. The chain carries TRBV4-1 and TRBJ1-2, with 7 bases aligning to TRBD1. The CDR3 consists of 15 residues. Germline lookup yields CDR1 MGHRA and CDR2 YSYEKL. The V and J ends lost 3 bases and 2 bases, in that order; junction bases with no gene match: 6.

V usage is TRBV19 and J usage is TRBJ2-6; TRBD1 is a possible D gene (6 bases). CDR3 size: 15 residues. CDR1 LNHDA and CDR2 SQIVND come from the germline V gene (reference sequence). V was shortened by 3 bases and J by 2 bases, with 8 bases between the two germline ends. CDR3 nucleotide sequence: TGTGCCAGTAGTATCCAGGGGCCTGGGGCCAACGTCCTGACTTTC. Translation: CASSIQGPGANVLTF.

This clone was observed once. V is TRBV4-1 and J is TRBJ2-7, with D perhaps TRBD1 (6 bases). Germline V gene sequence: CDR1 MGHRA, CDR2 YSYEKL. Trimming stripped 4 bases from V and 0 bases from J, with 10 bases between. The CDR3 sequence is 14 residues long. CDR3 DNA: TGCGCCAGCAGCCTAAGGACAGACTCCTACGAGCAGTACTTC. This translates into CASSLRTDSYEQYF.

The V call is TRBV2, the J call TRBJ2-1; 9 bases map to TRBD2. The CDR3 has 15 amino acids. Germline assignment: CDR1 SNHLY and CDR2 FYNNEI. J gave up 8 bases and V 6 bases, and 11 bases lay outside the gene matches. The CDR3 DNA reads as TGTGCCAGCAGCATCCTAGCGGGGAGTTATGATGAGCAGTTCTTC. Translation gives CASSILAGSYDEQFF.

DNA of the CDR3: TGCGCCAGCAGCCCCTCTGGCGGGGTTGTCTTAGATACGCAGTATTTT. As protein: CASSPSGGVVLDTQYF. This chain connects TRBV5-1 to TRBJ2-3; D is perhaps TRBD2 (6 bases). Trimming removed 4 bases from V and 5 bases from J, with 20 bases in between. CDR3 length equals 16 residues. Germline V gene data show CDR1 as SGHRS and CDR2 as YFSETQ.

This chain uses TRBV4-3 with TRBJ2-7, with D unresolved. Germline V gives CDR1 LGHNA, CDR2 YSLEER. This CDR3 spans 15 amino acids. The germline V and J ends were trimmed by 0 bases and 6 bases, with 15 bases remaining between them. The CDR3 is CASSQDGGSGSEQYF. The CDR3, as DNA: TGCGCCAGCAGCCAAGACGGCGGATCCGGTAGCGAGCAGTACTTC.

The rearrangement uses TRBV6-5 and TRBJ2-1; no definite D call. Germline-derived CDR1 and CDR2 are MNHEY and SVGAGI. This CDR3 region has 15 residues. V was shortened by 6 bases and J by 6 bases, with 18 bases between the two germline ends. The CDR3 region is CASSLTLGDVNEQFF. The CDR3 region has the DNA TGTGCCAGCAGCCTTACTCTAGGAGACGTCAATGAGCAGTTCTTC.

CDR3 bases: TGTGCCAGCAGCTTAGCCGGGACAAACAATCAGCCCCAGCATTTT. It encodes CASSLAGTNNQPQHF. The genes are TRBV7-2 and TRBJ1-5, with TRBD1 as a possible D gene (6 bases). CDR1 is SGHTA, CDR2 FQGNSA, per germline. V was clipped by 0 bases and J by 3 bases, with 9 bases between them. This CDR3 spans 15 amino acids.

This rearrangement joins TRBV9 to TRBJ2-7; 10 bases are shared with TRBD1. Germline assignment: CDR1 SGDLS and CDR2 YYNGEE. There are 15 residues in the CDR3. V was pared by 4 bases and J by 4 bases, with 8 bases of the junction left unmatched. CDR3 coding DNA: TGTGCCAGCAGCAGAACCTGGGACAGGGGTTACGAGCAGTACTTC. Amino acids: CASSRTWDRGYEQYF.

The gene calls are TRBV30 and TRBJ1-5, with 7 bases matching TRBD1. CDR3 length equals 15 residues. V lost 0 bases and J lost 9; bases outside the gene matches: 11. The germline V gene has CDR1 GTSNPN and CDR2 SVGIG (reference sequence). The CDR3 here is CAWSVGGQGGWPQHF. DNA for the CDR3: TGTGCCTGGAGTGTAGGTGGCCAGGGGGGATGGCCCCAGCATTTT.

The chain combines TRBV6-6 with TRBJ2-7, with D tentatively TRBD2 (6 bases). V was clipped by 5 bases and J by 4 bases, with 9 bases between them. Per germline, CDR1 MNHNY and CDR2 SVGAGI (reference sequence). CDR3 size: 12 residues. CDR3 protein: CASSIGTYEQYF. DNA for the CDR3: TGTGCCAGCAGTATAGGGACTTACGAGCAGTACTTC.

This chain connects TRBV2 to TRBJ2-3; 12 bases line up with TRBD2. CDR3 length: 13 amino acids. Germline V CDR1 and CDR2: SNHLY, FYNNEI. The V gene end was trimmed by 8 bases and the J gene end by 9 bases; junction bases not matched to a gene: 6. CDR3 amino acids: CASSSGGADTQYF. The CDR3 DNA reads as TGTGCCAGCTCTAGCGGGGGGGCCGACACGCAGTATTTT.

This clone was counted between two and nine times. V gene TRBV19 combines with J gene TRBJ1-5, with a possible D match to TRBD1 (6 bases). There are 13 residues in the CDR3. Trimming cost V 8 bases and J 4 bases, with 12 bases left between them. Germline V gene data show CDR1 as LNHDA and CDR2 as SQIVND (reference sequence). The CDR3 loop reads CASQRTENQPQHF. Written as DNA, the CDR3 is TGTGCCAGTCAAAGGACAGAGAATCAGCCCCAGCATTTT.

This chain's CDR3 is CAISETGDSEAFF. The DNA for the CDR3 is TGTGCCATCAGTGAGACAGGGGACTCCGAAGCTTTCTTT. This chain uses TRBV10-3 with TRBJ1-1; 7 bases are a match to TRBD1. There are 13 residues in the CDR3. V shed 2 bases, J shed 8 bases, and the junction held 5 bases outside the gene matches. Germline CDR1 and CDR2: ENHRY and SYGVKD.

This rearrangement joins TRBV7-9 to TRBJ1-1; 7 bases match TRBD1. V trimming: 6 bases; J trimming: 4 bases; junction bases outside the gene matches: 5. Germline CDR1 and CDR2: SEHNR and FQNEAQ (reference sequence). The CDR3 is made up of 13 amino acids. The CDR3 DNA reads as TGTGCCAGCAGTTCGACAGGGACCACTGAAGCTTTCTTT. It is translated as CASSSTGTTEAFF.

The chain has TRBV2 and TRBJ2-2, with unresolved D. V was shortened by 5 bases and J by 3 bases, with 10 bases between the two germline ends. The CDR3 sequence is 14 residues long. The germline V gene has CDR1 SNHLY and CDR2 FYNNEI. The CDR3 DNA reads as TGTGCCAGCAGTCGTACTTATTACACCGGGGAGCTGTTTTTT. Its translation: CASSRTYYTGELFF.

Concerning this clone itself: The junction shows a germline mismatch at one end, possibly a read error. The chain combines TRBV7-9 with TRBJ1-2; 7 bases fit TRBD1. Germline lookup yields CDR1 SEHNR and CDR2 FQNEAQ (reference sequence). This CDR3 is built from 15 residues. Here the CDR3 reads CSSSLLGQNIYGYTF. As DNA, the CDR3 is TGTTCCAGCAGCTTATTGGGACAGAACATCTATGGCTACACCTTC.

The chain uses TRBV5-1 and TRBJ1-6; no definite D call. Germline V gene sequence: CDR1 SGHRS, CDR2 YFSETQ. V dropped 2 bases and J dropped 8 bases, with 11 bases sitting between them. This CDR3 contains 14 residues. CDR3 sequence (DNA): TGCGCCAGCAGCTTCCTCGGGAGGGATTCACCCCTCCACTTT. Translating it yields CASSFLGRDSPLHF.

The chain employs TRBV19 and TRBJ2-7; the match to TRBD1 covers 9 bases. The CDR3 is 19 amino acids. Germline loops: CDR1 LNHDA, CDR2 SQIVND (reference sequence). V trimming: 3 bases; J trimming: 8 bases; junction bases outside the gene matches: 23. For the CDR3, the DNA is TGTGCCAGTAGTATCACAAAATTGTCCGGGACAGGGTCTTCGGGCAAGCAGTACTTC. It codes for CASSITKLSGTGSSGKQYF.

V and J are TRBV6-6 and TRBJ1-4, with 8 bases that match TRBD1. The CDR3 consists of 14 residues. Germline assignment: CDR1 MNHNY and CDR2 SVGAGI (reference sequence). With 2 bases clipped from V and 8 bases from J, the junction kept 4 bases outside the gene matches. The CDR3 nucleotides read TGTGCCAGCAGTTACCAGGGGGCAGGGGAAAAACTGTTTTTT. Its translation is CASSYQGAGEKLFF.

The count of this clone is one. The V and J genes are TRBV11-2 and TRBJ2-1, with 9 bases identical to TRBD2. Germline V gives CDR1 SGHAT, CDR2 FQNNGV. CDR3 length: 15 residues. The V segment lost 4 bases and the J segment 5 bases; nucleotides outside the gene matches: 6. CDR3 sequence reads: CASSSPGLANNEQFF. The CDR3 DNA is TGTGCCAGCAGCTCGCCGGGACTAGCCAACAATGAGCAGTTCTTC. The full variable domain, completed using reference TRBV11-2 and TRBJ2-1, is EAGVAQSPRYKIIEKRQSVAFWCNPISGHATLYWYQQILGQGPKLLIQFQNNGVVDDSQLPKDRFSAERLKGVDSTLKIQPAKLEDSAVYLCASSSPGLANNEQFFGPGTRLTVL.